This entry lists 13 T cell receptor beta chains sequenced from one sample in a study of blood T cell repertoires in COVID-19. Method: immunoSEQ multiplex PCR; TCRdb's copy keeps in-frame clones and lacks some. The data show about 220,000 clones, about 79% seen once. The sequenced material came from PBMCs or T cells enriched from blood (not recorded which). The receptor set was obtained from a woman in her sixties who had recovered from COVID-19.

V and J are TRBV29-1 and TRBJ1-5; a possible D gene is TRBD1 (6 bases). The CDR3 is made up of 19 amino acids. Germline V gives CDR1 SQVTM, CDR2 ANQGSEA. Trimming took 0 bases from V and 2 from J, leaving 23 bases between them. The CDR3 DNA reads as TGCAGCGTTGAAGATCCAAGCGTTGGGTACAGGGTTTGCAATCAGCCCCAGCATTTT. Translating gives CSVEDPSVGYRVCNQPQHF.

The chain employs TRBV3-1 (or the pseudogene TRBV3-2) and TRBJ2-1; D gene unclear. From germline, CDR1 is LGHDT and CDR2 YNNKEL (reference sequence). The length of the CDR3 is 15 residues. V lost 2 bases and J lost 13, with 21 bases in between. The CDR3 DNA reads TGTGCCAGCAGCCAATTTAAGATAGCCCTAGTCGGTCAGTTCTTC. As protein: CASSQFKIALVGQFF.

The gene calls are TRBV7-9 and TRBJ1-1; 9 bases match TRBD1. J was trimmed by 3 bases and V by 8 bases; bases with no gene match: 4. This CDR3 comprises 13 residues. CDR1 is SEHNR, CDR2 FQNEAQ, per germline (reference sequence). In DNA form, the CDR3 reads TGTGCCAGCCACAGGGGGCTGGACACTGAAGCTTTCTTT. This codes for CASHRGLDTEAFF. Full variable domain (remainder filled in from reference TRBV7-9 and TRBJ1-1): DTGVSQNPRHKITKRGQNVTFRCDPISEHNRLYWYRQTLGQGPEFLTYFQNEAQLEKSRLLSDRFSAERPKGSFSTLEIQRTEQGDSAMYLCASHRGLDTEAFFGQGTRLTVV.

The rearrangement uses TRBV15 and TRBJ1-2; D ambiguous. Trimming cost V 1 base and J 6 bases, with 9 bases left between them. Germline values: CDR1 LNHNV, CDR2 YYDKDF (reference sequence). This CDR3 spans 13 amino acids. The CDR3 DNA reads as TGTGCCACCAGCAGAGGAACATATGATGGCTACACCTTC. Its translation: CATSRGTYDGYTF.

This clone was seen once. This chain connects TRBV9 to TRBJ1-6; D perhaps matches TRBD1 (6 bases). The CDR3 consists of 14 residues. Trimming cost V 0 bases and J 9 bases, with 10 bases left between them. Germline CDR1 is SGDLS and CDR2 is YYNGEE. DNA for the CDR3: TGTGCCAGCAGCGTAGAACAGGGAAGTTCACCCCTCCACTTT. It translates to CASSVEQGSSPLHF.

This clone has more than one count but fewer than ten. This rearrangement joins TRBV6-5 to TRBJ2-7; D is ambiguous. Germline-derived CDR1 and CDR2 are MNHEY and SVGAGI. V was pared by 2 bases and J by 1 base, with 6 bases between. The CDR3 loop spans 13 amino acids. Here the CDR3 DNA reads TGTGCCAGCAGTTACCAGGTTTCCTACGAGCAGTACTTC. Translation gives CASSYQVSYEQYF.

In nucleotides, the CDR3 is TGTGCCAGTAGTATCCCGGGACTCTCCTACAATGAGCAGTTCTTC. This codes for CASSIPGLSYNEQFF. The J gene is TRBJ2-1, the V gene TRBV19; a possible D gene is TRBD2 (6 bases). There are 15 residues in the CDR3. Germline values: CDR1 LNHDA, CDR2 SQIVND (reference sequence). Trimming took 3 bases from V and 0 from J, leaving 9 bases between them.

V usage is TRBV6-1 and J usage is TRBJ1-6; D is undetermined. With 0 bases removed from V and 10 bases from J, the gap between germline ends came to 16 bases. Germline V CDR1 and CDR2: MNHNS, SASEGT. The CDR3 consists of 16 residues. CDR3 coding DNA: TGTGCCAGCAGTGAAGCGTCTCGATTAGGAGGGTCACCCCTCCACTTT. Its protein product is CASSEASRLGGSPLHF.

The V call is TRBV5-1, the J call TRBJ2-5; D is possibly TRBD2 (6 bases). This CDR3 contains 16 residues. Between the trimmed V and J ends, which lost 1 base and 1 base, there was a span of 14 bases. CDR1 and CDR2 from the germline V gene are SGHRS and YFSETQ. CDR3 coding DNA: TGCGCCAGCAGCTTGTTGGGGCGGGGAATCCAAGAGACCCAGTACTTC. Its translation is CASSLLGRGIQETQYF.

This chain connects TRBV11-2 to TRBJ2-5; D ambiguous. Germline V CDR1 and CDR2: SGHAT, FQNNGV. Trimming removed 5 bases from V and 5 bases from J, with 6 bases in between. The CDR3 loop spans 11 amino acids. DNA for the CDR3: TGTGCCAGCAGCCGTGTGGAGACCCAGTACTTC. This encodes CASSRVETQYF. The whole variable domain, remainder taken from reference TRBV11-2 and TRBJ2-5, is EAGVAQSPRYKIIEKRQSVAFWCNPISGHATLYWYQQILGQGPKLLIQFQNNGVVDDSQLPKDRFSAERLKGVDSTLKIQPAKLEDSAVYLCASSRVETQYFGPGTRLLVL.

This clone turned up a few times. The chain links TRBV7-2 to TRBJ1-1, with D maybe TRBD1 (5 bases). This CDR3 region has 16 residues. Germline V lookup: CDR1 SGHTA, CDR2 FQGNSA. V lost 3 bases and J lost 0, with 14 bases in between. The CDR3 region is CASSLGLGLLNTEAFF. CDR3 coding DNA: TGTGCCAGCAGCTTGGGGCTGGGATTATTGAACACTGAAGCTTTCTTT.

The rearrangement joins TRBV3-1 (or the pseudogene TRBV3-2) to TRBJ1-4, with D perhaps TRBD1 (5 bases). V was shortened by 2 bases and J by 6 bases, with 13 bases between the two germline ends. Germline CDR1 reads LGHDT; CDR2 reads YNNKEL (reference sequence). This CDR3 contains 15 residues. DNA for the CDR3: TGTGCCAGCAGCCAACTGGGCGGGACGGATGAAAAACTGTTTTTT. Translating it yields CASSQLGGTDEKLFF.

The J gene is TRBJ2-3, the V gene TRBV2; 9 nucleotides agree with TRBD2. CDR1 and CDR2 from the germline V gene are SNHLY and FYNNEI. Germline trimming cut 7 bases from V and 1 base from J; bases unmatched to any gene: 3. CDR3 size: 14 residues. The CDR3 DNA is TGTGCCAGCATTAGCGGGGGAGGCACAGATACGCAGTATTTT. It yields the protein CASISGGGTDTQYF.